The T cell receptor beta chain under discussion was sequenced for a study of cytomegalovirus exposure and HLA in healthy donors. In the case of this clone: Its antigen is not known.

With 60 Vbeta and 13 Jbeta primers, the PCR was carried out. Clones were sequenced by immunoSEQ multiplex PCR, and TCRdb holds only the in-frame ones, with some missing. The sample has nearly 110,000 clones, roughly four fifths seen once. The CDR3 consists of 15 residues. Losses at the gene ends were 3 bases for V and 7 bases for J; bases not matched to a gene: 9. Looked up from germline, CDR1 is SGHVS and CDR2 is FQNEAQ. Study-level findings and limits: Presence/absence analyses supposed approximately even sequencing depth among donors.

The sequence derives from a man between 45 and 60 years old in good health and CMV-seronegative. This sequence joins TRBV7-8 and TRBJ1-2, with 9 nucleotides matching TRBD1. Sequenced sample: PBMCs. In DNA form, the CDR3 reads TGTGCCAGCAGCTTGGCGGGACAGGGAGGTTTTGGCTACACCTTC. Protein: CASSLAGQGGFGYTF. Full variable domain (outside the CDR3, taken from reference TRBV7-8 and TRBJ1-2): GAGVSQSPRYKVAKRGQDVALRCDPISGHVSLFWYQQALGQGPEFLTYFQNEAQLDKSGLPSDRFFAERPEGSVSTLKIQRTQQEDSAVYLCASSLAGQGGFGYTFGSGTRLTVV.